This T cell receptor beta chain is from a study of T cell responses to AZD1222 COVID-19 vaccine. V lost 3 bases, J lost 5 bases, and 14 bases lay in between. The CDR3 consists of 15 residues. The germline gives CDR1 LGHDT, CDR2 YNNKEL (reference sequence). Some clones are missing from TCRdb's copy, which holds only in-frame ones; the method was immunoSEQ multiplex PCR. The sample has 95,000 to 150,000 clones; more than 75% are singletons. Overall study findings and caveats: After the peak T cell response, and only then, were repertoires sampled. Baseline antibody screening turned up just six seropositive AZD1222 recipients. Donors skewed white British and female; clonal diversity was possibly underestimated. Regions left unmutated in variants are reportedly the target of nearly half of spike-specific TCRs.

Comments on this clone: Its antigen remains unidentified.

This material consisted of peripheral blood, taken on day 0 of AZD1222 vaccination. The V call is TRBV3-1 (or the pseudogene TRBV3-2), the J call TRBJ1-5, with D possibly TRBD1 on 5 matching bases. The source is an adult in good health. CDR3 sequence reads: CASSQGGTGDQPQHF. The CDR3 region has the DNA TGTGCCAGCAGCCAGGGGGGGACGGGGGATCAGCCCCAGCATTTT.